The 25 T cell receptor beta chains given below trace back to one sample, sequenced in a study of T-cell memory formation after mild COVID-19 (dated by TCRdb to the early 2020s). The library came from 5' RACE. Reads for this sample came from an Illumina NovaSeq 6000. TCRdb reanalyzed the raw reads on its own, using fastp at Q25 for trimming and MiXCR for clone calling, and kept in-frame beta chains. Every distinct CDR3 protein forms one entry, paired with its most common genes and DNA. The table for this sample lists approximately 250,000 distinct CDR3 sequences; around 15% of them were counted only once. The ten largest account for roughly 22% of the sample. The sequencing input was PBMCs or a T cell subset sorted from them (not recorded which). Receptor source: a man aged 18 to 30 who had mild COVID-19 (a few samples of this study predate the infection). The sample titles of this study are shuffled in the database, so cell type and time point are left out; the donor was told from shared clones.

This clonotype has more than one count but fewer than ten. CDR3 sequence (DNA): TGTGCCAGCACCCCGGACAGGACTAGCACAGATACGCAGTATTTT. Encoded protein: CASTPDRTSTDTQYF. The V gene is TRBV6-4, the J gene TRBJ2-3, with TRBD1 matching over 7 bases. In germline, CDR1 is MRHNA, CDR2 SNTAGT. The CDR3 is 15 amino acids. The V and J ends lost 7 bases and 0 bases, in that order; junction bases with no gene match: 7.

The chain is built from TRBV12-3 or TRBV12-4 and TRBJ1-6; D is unresolved. Deletions cut 5 bases from V and 7 bases from J, with 15 bases between. The CDR3 length is 15 residues. The CDR3 spells CASSPIAGGNSPLHF. The CDR3 DNA reads TGTGCCAGCAGTCCCATCGCCGGAGGGAATTCACCCCTCCACTTT.

The chain links TRBV10-3 to TRBJ2-7, with D unclear. Trimming removed 0 bases at V and 2 bases at J, with 5 bases between. The CDR3 runs to 13 residues. In germline, CDR1 is ENHRY, CDR2 SYGVKD. CDR3 DNA sequence: TGTGCCATCAGTGAGTCGGGGACCTACGAGCAGTACTTC. Protein sequence: CAISESGTYEQYF.

This clonotype was observed at least ten times. The chain combines TRBV11-2 with TRBJ2-1, with 8 bases matching TRBD2. J lost 6 bases, V lost 1 base, and 2 bases had no gene match. This CDR3 spans 14 amino acids. Germline V lookup: CDR1 SGHAT, CDR2 FQNNGV. The CDR3, as DNA: TGTGCCAGCAGCTTAGGGACTAGCCCCAATGAGCAGTTCTTC. Translating it yields CASSLGTSPNEQFF.

This clonotype has just a few counts. V is TRBV19 and J is TRBJ2-1, with 11 bases fitting TRBD2. Germline CDR1 reads LNHDA; CDR2 reads SQIVND (reference sequence). V lost 3 bases, J lost 9 bases, and 7 bases stayed unmatched. The CDR3 has 15 residues. The CDR3 spells CASSIISGGAGEQFF. DNA of the CDR3: TGTGCCAGTAGTATTATTAGCGGGGGGGCAGGTGAGCAGTTCTTC.

The gene calls are TRBV27 and TRBJ2-7; 7 nucleotides agree with TRBD1. In germline, CDR1 is MNHEY, CDR2 SMNVEV (reference sequence). CDR3 length equals 16 residues. Trimming took 2 bases from V and 2 from J; bases not matched to a gene: 9. CDR3: CASSLEGTEPPYEQYF. In DNA, the CDR3 is TGTGCCAGCAGTTTAGAGGGGACAGAACCCCCCTACGAGCAGTACTTC.

The CDR3 region has the DNA TGTGCCATCAGTGATCGGCCCGGGGGCGCGAGTCTGTCGGGAGCTTTCTTT. This encodes CAISDRPGGASLSGAFF. J is TRBJ1-1 and V is TRBV10-3, with a possible D match to TRBD1 (6 bases). Trimming stripped 3 bases from V and 10 bases from J, with 27 bases between. Germline loops: CDR1 ENHRY, CDR2 SYGVKD. The CDR3 has 17 residues.

This chain connects TRBV21-1 to TRBJ2-3; the table calls TRBD1, which could not be checked here. TRBV21-1 corresponds to a pseudogene. CDR3 length: 18 residues. Written as DNA, the CDR3 is TGTGCCAGCAGCAAAGGAGCATGGACAGGGAGGATTCCAGATACGCAGTATTTT. Its protein is CASSKGAWTGRIPDTQYF.

This chain connects TRBV6-2 or TRBV6-3 to TRBJ2-5; 10 bases line up with TRBD1. The CDR3 extends over 16 amino acids. V shed 8 bases, J shed 3 bases, and the junction held 12 bases outside the gene matches. Germline V gene lookup returns CDR1 MNHEY and CDR2 SVGEGT. The CDR3 region is CASGDLRDRGKETQYF. In DNA, the CDR3 is TGTGCCAGCGGAGACCTCCGGGACAGGGGAAAAGAGACCCAGTACTTC.

This chain uses TRBV6-5 with TRBJ2-7; D may be TRBD1 (6 bases). Trimming left V 6 bases short and J 2 bases short, with 11 bases between. The CDR3 contains 13 residues. Germline V gene lookup returns CDR1 MNHEY and CDR2 SVGAGI. CDR3 DNA sequence: TGTGCCAGCAGATCAGGGGCGGCCTACGAGCAGTACTTC. It specifies CASRSGAAYEQYF.

This clonotype appeared a few times. CDR3 loop: CATSVEASGGHTDTQYF. The CDR3 DNA reads as TGTGCCACCAGTGTGGAGGCTAGCGGGGGGCACACAGATACGCAGTATTTT. This chain uses TRBV24-1 with TRBJ2-3, with 11 bases matching TRBD2. This CDR3 has 17 amino acids. Per the germline V gene, CDR1 is KGHDR and CDR2 is SFDVKD. V shed 5 bases and J 2 bases; nucleotides not matched to a gene: 8.

The CDR3 protein is CASSYGRGSNEQFF. The CDR3 nucleotides read TGTGCCAGCAGCTACGGGCGGGGGAGCAATGAGCAGTTCTTC. The rearrangement joins TRBV7-2 to TRBJ2-1; 7 bases line up with TRBD2. The V gene's germline CDR1 is SGHTA and CDR2 FQGNSA. Trimming at V came to 4 bases and at J to 6 bases, leaving 6 bases not matched to a gene. The CDR3 runs 14 residues.

V usage is TRBV12-5 and J usage is TRBJ2-5; 10 nucleotides match TRBD2. The CDR3 is 17 residues long. The germline gives CDR1 LGHNT, CDR2 FRNRAP. Germline trimming cut 2 bases from V and 2 bases from J; bases unmatched to any gene: 8. The CDR3 spells CASGLWLAGAYQETQYF. CDR3 nucleotide sequence: TGTGCTAGTGGTTTGTGGCTAGCGGGAGCATATCAAGAGACCCAGTACTTC.

The chain employs TRBV7-6 and TRBJ1-4, with D perhaps matching TRBD1 (6 bases). Trimming cost V 5 bases and J 0 bases, with 10 bases left between them. Germline V lookup: CDR1 SGHVS, CDR2 FNYEAQ. This CDR3 has 15 residues. Here the CDR3 reads CASSVRGPTNEKLFF. The CDR3 nucleotides read TGTGCCAGCAGCGTCAGGGGCCCAACTAATGAAAAACTGTTTTTT.

This rearrangement joins TRBV5-1 to TRBJ2-2; D ambiguous. The CDR3 extends over 16 amino acids. The V end was cut by 4 bases, the J end by 0 bases, with 13 bases between. Germline CDR1 and CDR2: SGHRS and YFSETQ. CDR3 loop: CASSLGPRSNTGELFF. In nucleotides, the CDR3 is TGCGCCAGCAGCCTGGGTCCACGATCGAACACCGGGGAGCTGTTTTTT.

This clonotype was detected a few times. J is TRBJ2-3 and V is TRBV11-2; D is unclear. CDR3 length equals 15 residues. CDR1 and CDR2 (germline): SGHAT, FQNNGV. The V end lost 1 base, the J end lost 2 bases, and 10 bases lay between the germline ends. The CDR3: CASSLGLGPTDTQYF. CDR3 bases: TGTGCCAGCAGCTTAGGGCTCGGGCCCACAGATACGCAGTATTTT.

Many counts were recorded for this clonotype. The V gene is TRBV5-8, the J gene TRBJ2-3; D may be TRBD1 (5 bases). Germline CDR1 reads SGHTS; CDR2 reads YDEGEE. This CDR3 spans 15 amino acids. Trimming took off 2 bases at V and 3 bases at J, with 13 bases between the two ends. CDR3 in amino acids: CASSFRGFATDTQYF. In DNA, the CDR3 is TGTGCCAGCAGCTTTAGGGGATTTGCAACAGATACGCAGTATTTT.

In its sample, this clonotype was seen many times. Germline is not matched at one junction end, which may reflect a read error. V and J are TRBV7-2 and TRBJ2-2, with D unresolved. This CDR3 contains 12 residues. Germline V gives CDR1 SGHTA, CDR2 FQGNSA. CDR3: CASSLVGGELFF. In nucleotides, the CDR3 is TGCGCCAGCAGCTTGGTAGGCGGGGAGCTGTTTTTT.

This clonotype appeared many times. The V gene is TRBV5-1, the J gene TRBJ2-7, with D perhaps TRBD1 or TRBD2 (5 bases each). The CDR3 covers 15 residues. Trimming removed 0 bases at V and 1 base at J, with 11 bases between. CDR1 is SGHRS and CDR2 is YFSETQ in the germline V gene. The CDR3 nucleotides read TGCGCCAGCAGCTTGGACGGGGCAGGTTCCTACGAGCAGTACTTC. This encodes CASSLDGAGSYEQYF.

This clonotype was detected only a few times. The chain couples TRBV11-2 to TRBJ2-1; possibly TRBD1 for D (7 bases). The V gene lost 2 bases and the J gene lost 10 bases, with 18 bases spanning the gap. CDR1 is SGHAT, CDR2 FQNNGV, per germline. This CDR3 comprises 15 residues. Written as DNA, the CDR3 is TGTGCCAGCAGCTTAAGGAGGGGGCCGTCGGGCGAGCAGTTCTTC. Amino acids: CASSLRRGPSGEQFF. Combining the CDR3 with reference TRBV11-2 and TRBJ2-1 gives the whole variable domain EAGVAQSPRYKIIEKRQSVAFWCNPISGHATLYWYQQILGQGPKLLIQFQNNGVVDDSQLPKDRFSAERLKGVDSTLKIQPAKLEDSAVYLCASSLRRGPSGEQFFGPGTRLTVL.

CDR3 in DNA: TGCAGTGCTAGAGAGCCCTGGGGAAAAGGCTACACCTTC. Amino acids: CSAREPWGKGYTF. The chain recombines TRBV20-1 with TRBJ1-2; D is ambiguous. This CDR3 is built from 13 residues. Germline-derived CDR1 and CDR2 are DFQATT and SNEGSKA (reference sequence). The V gene lost 0 bases and the J gene lost 8 bases, with 13 bases spanning the gap.

The gene calls are TRBV7-2 and TRBJ1-3; unclear D gene. CDR1 is SGHTA and CDR2 is FQGNSA in the germline V gene. V was cut by 1 base and J by 0 bases, with 7 bases left in between. The CDR3 has 15 amino acids. In DNA, the CDR3 is TGTGCCAGCAGCTTAGTAGTTTTCTCTGGAAACACCATATATTTT. It is translated as CASSLVVFSGNTIYF.

The table lists this clonotype with many counts. The chain combines TRBV5-1 with TRBJ2-1; 7 nucleotides match TRBD2. The CDR3 runs to 15 residues. Germline CDR1 reads SGHRS; CDR2 reads YFSETQ. The J segment lost 2 bases and the V segment lost 7 bases, leaving 9 bases of the junction unmatched. The CDR3 coding sequence is TGCGCCAGCTCATCTGGGGGGGGTGCCTACAATGAGCAGTTCTTC. Amino acid sequence: CASSSGGGAYNEQFF.

This clonotype was counted only a few times. The V gene is TRBV10-2, the J gene TRBJ2-3, with 9 bases matching TRBD2. Trimming cost V 7 bases and J 4 bases; bases outside gene matches: 3. The CDR3 is made up of 13 amino acids. Looked up from germline, CDR1 is WSHSY and CDR2 is SAAADI. Written as DNA, the CDR3 is TGCGCCAGCAAAGGACTAGCGTCAGATACGCAGTATTTT. This encodes CASKGLASDTQYF.

The chain recombines TRBV6-1 with TRBJ1-1; TRBD1 agrees at 7 bases. With V trimmed by 6 bases and J by 5 bases, 9 bases remained unmatched. This CDR3 contains 14 residues. Germline V gene lookup returns CDR1 MNHNS and CDR2 SASEGT. CDR3 amino acids: CASSPFEGATEAFF. The CDR3 DNA reads as TGTGCCAGCAGCCCCTTCGAGGGGGCGACTGAAGCTTTCTTT.